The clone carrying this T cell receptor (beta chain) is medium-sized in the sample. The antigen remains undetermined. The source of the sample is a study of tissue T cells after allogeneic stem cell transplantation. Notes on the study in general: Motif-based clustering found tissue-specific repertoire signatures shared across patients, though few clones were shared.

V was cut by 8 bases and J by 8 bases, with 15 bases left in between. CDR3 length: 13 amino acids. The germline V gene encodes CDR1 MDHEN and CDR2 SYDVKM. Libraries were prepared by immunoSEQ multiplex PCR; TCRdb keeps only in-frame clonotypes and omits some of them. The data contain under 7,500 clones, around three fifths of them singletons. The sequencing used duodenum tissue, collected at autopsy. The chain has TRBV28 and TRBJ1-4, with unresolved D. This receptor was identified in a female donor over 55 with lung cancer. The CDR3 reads CASHTGGREKLFF. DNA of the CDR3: TGTGCCAGCCACACCGGAGGTCGGGAAAAACTGTTTTTT.